This TCR beta chain is drawn from a study of OX40 agonist ivuxolimab in advanced cancers. Broader study findings: Partly responding patients at 0.1-3.0 mg/kg showed some of the smallest clonal expansion. On average, a greater number of expanded clones characterised CD8+ T cells relative to CD4+.

Germline CDR1 and CDR2: MGHRA and YSYEKL. There are 16 residues in the CDR3. Trimming left V 0 bases short and J 0 bases short, with 8 bases between. As to this clone: Antigen: not known.

TCRdb keeps only in-frame clones here, not all; method: immunoSEQ multiplex PCR. The sample holds over 20,000 clones, around four fifths seen once. The chain has TRBV4-1 and TRBJ2-2, with D uncertain. The starting material was CD4+ or CD8+ T cells sorted from blood, obtained in a trial of the OX40 agonist ivuxolimab. The source of this sequence is an adult with an advanced solid tumor such as melanoma, head and neck, liver or kidney cancer. Here the CDR3 reads CASSQETYANTGELFF. As DNA, the CDR3 is TGCGCCAGCAGCCAAGAGACGTATGCGAACACCGGGGAGCTGTTTTTT.